These 26 T cell receptor beta chains came from one sample sequenced in a study of T cells after yellow fever vaccination. TCRdb re-called the 5' RACE reads with MiXCR, one entry per CDR3 protein. The data contain about 74,000 distinct CDR3 sequences, roughly 7.4% of them singletons. The sequenced sample was CD8+ T cells sorted from PBMCs, obtained 4 to 5 days after the first yellow fever vaccination. The receptors derive from a man between 18 and 35 years old who received the YFV17D yellow fever vaccine.

This clonotype was found a few times. V usage is TRBV2 and J usage is TRBJ2-1; D is perhaps TRBD2 (6 bases). V lost 3 bases and J lost 6, with 9 bases in between. CDR1 SNHLY and CDR2 FYNNEI come from the germline V gene. The CDR3 runs 13 residues. The CDR3 reads CASSERGINEQFF. In nucleotides, the CDR3 is TGTGCCAGCAGTGAGCGGGGTATCAATGAGCAGTTCTTC.

This clonotype was counted at least ten times. The chain combines TRBV20-1 with TRBJ2-7, with 10 bases identical to TRBD2. The junction had 6 bases not matched to a gene; V was cut back by 0 bases and J by 1 base. CDR3 length: 16 residues. The germline gives CDR1 DFQATT, CDR2 SNEGSKA (reference sequence). The CDR3 reads CSARDVLAGMSYEQYF. The CDR3 DNA is TGCAGTGCTAGAGATGTACTAGCGGGGATGTCCTACGAGCAGTACTTC.

There are many counts of this clonotype. The rearrangement joins TRBV28 to TRBJ2-5, with a weak D call TRBD2 (5 bases). Trimming pared 8 bases from V and 3 bases from J, leaving 13 bases between. Germline V gene lookup returns CDR1 MDHEN and CDR2 SYDVKM. This CDR3 has 13 amino acids. CDR3: CASLTRGKETQYF. CDR3 in DNA: TGTGCCAGCCTCACTCGGGGTAAAGAGACCCAGTACTTC.

This clonotype was detected many times. The chain recombines TRBV10-3 with TRBJ2-1; D gene unclear. CDR1 and CDR2 (germline): ENHRY, SYGVKD. Trimming removed 3 bases from V and 5 bases from J, with 5 bases in between. There are 12 residues in the CDR3. This CDR3 is CAISERDNEQFF. In nucleotides, the CDR3 is TGTGCCATCAGTGAAAGAGACAATGAGCAGTTCTTC.

This clonotype was recorded at least ten times. This chain links TRBV4-1 with TRBJ2-1; D unresolved. The germline V and J ends were trimmed by 3 bases and 10 bases, with 13 bases remaining between them. CDR3 length: 13 residues. Germline loops: CDR1 MGHRA, CDR2 YSYEKL. CDR3 nucleotide sequence: TGCGCCAGCAGCCATGCCGAGGCCCGGGAGCAGTTCTTC. This encodes CASSHAEAREQFF.

The genes are TRBV7-3 and TRBJ2-5; D unresolved. The CDR3 is made up of 13 amino acids. CDR1 SGHTA and CDR2 FQGTGA come from the germline V gene. The germline V and J ends were trimmed by 0 bases and 1 base, with 3 bases remaining between them. This CDR3 reads CASSLTPQETQYF. DNA for the CDR3: TGTGCCAGCAGCTTAACTCCCCAAGAGACCCAGTACTTC. Complete variable domain (other parts from reference TRBV7-3 and TRBJ2-5): GAGVSQTPSNKVTEKGKYVELRCDPISGHTALYWYRQSLGQGPEFLIYFQGTGAADDSGLPNDRFFAVRPEGSVSTLKIQRTERGDSAVYLCASSLTPQETQYFGPGTRLLVL.

The V gene is TRBV12-3 or TRBV12-4, the J gene TRBJ1-2; no clear D. This CDR3 is 11 amino acids long. Trimming removed 7 bases at V and 4 bases at J, with 7 bases between. CDR3: CASTSGYGYTF. CDR3 nucleotide sequence: TGTGCCAGCACCTCCGGCTATGGCTACACCTTC.

The chain uses TRBV6-5 and TRBJ2-1, with a tentative D call TRBD2 (6 bases). Germline V CDR1 and CDR2: MNHEY, SVGAGI. The CDR3 length is 18 residues. With 0 bases removed from V and 3 bases from J, the gap between germline ends came to 18 bases. Written as DNA, the CDR3 is TGTGCCAGCAGTTACTCGGTTTGGGGGGAAGATTTCTACAATGAGCAGTTCTTC. Amino acids: CASSYSVWGEDFYNEQFF.

This clonotype was detected ten times or more. The chain joins TRBV21-1 to TRBJ1-4; TRBD1 is the table's D call, not checked against the DNA. TRBV21-1 is noted as a pseudogene. The CDR3 is made up of 17 amino acids. The CDR3 sequence is CASSKGVGHHVPKKLFF. DNA of the CDR3: TGTGCCAGCAGCAAAGGGGTAGGACACCACGTGCCCAAGAAACTGTTTTTT.

This sequence joins TRBV12-3 or TRBV12-4 and TRBJ2-6, with D perhaps matching TRBD1 (5 bases). Deletions cut 10 bases from V and 4 bases from J, with 14 bases between. The length of the CDR3 is 14 residues. The CDR3 region has the DNA TGTGCCACCCTAGGGGTGGCAGGGGCCAACGTCCTGACTTTC. Translated: CATLGVAGANVLTF.

This clonotype was recorded a few times. The V call is TRBV6-1, the J call TRBJ1-6; no firm D call. The CDR3 length is 15 residues. Germline assignment: CDR1 MNHNS and CDR2 SASEGT. Trimming left V 6 bases short and J 9 bases short, with 18 bases between. The DNA for the CDR3 is TGTGCCAGCAGCCAAACGGCCTCCGGGGTTTCACCCCTCCACTTT. Amino acids: CASSQTASGVSPLHF.

This clonotype was picked up many times. This chain connects TRBV12-3 or TRBV12-4 to TRBJ2-3; tentatively, D is TRBD1 (6 bases). Trimming shortened V by 6 bases and J by 6 bases, and 22 bases separated the two germline ends. The CDR3 length is 16 residues. The CDR3 DNA is TGTGCCAGCAGCCTCGGGGCAGGGGAGTGGGTGGATACGCAGTATTTT. Translation: CASSLGAGEWVDTQYF.

In this sample, this clonotype turned up many times. The rearrangement uses TRBV29-1 and TRBJ2-1; tentatively, D is TRBD2 (6 bases). Trimming took 1 base from V and 2 from J, leaving 18 bases between them. There are 17 residues in the CDR3. CDR1 SQVTM and CDR2 ANQGSEA come from the germline V gene. CDR3 protein: CSVEGRSRRGPYNEQFF. The CDR3 coding sequence is TGCAGCGTTGAAGGGCGCTCTCGGCGGGGTCCCTACAATGAGCAGTTCTTC.

This clonotype was detected many times. The chain employs TRBV12-3 or TRBV12-4 and TRBJ2-1, with unresolved D. The CDR3 runs to 15 residues. V was clipped by 1 base and J by 5 bases, with 12 bases between them. CDR3 sequence (DNA): TGTGCCAGCAGTTTAGTCACACCCCCCAACAATGAGCAGTTCTTC. Residues: CASSLVTPPNNEQFF.

This clonotype occurred many times. The genes are TRBV19 and TRBJ2-7, with 7 bases lining up with TRBD1. The CDR3 runs to 16 residues. In germline, CDR1 is LNHDA, CDR2 SQIVND (reference sequence). V gave up 11 bases and J gave up 0 bases; unmatched junction bases: 16. In DNA form, the CDR3 reads TGTGCCTCGTCGGTGTTTGGGGACAGCAGCTCCTACGAGCAGTACTTC. It codes for CASSVFGDSSSYEQYF.

This clonotype was counted at least ten times. This rearrangement joins TRBV5-6 to TRBJ2-1; D gene unclear. Trimming shortened V by 0 bases and J by 7 bases, and 11 bases separated the two germline ends. This CDR3 comprises 14 residues. CDR1 is SGHDT and CDR2 is YYEEEE in the germline V gene. CDR3 residues: CASSLGLRRNEQFF. For the CDR3, the DNA is TGTGCCAGCAGCTTGGGTCTACGCCGAAATGAGCAGTTCTTC.

The chain is built from TRBV4-1 and TRBJ2-7, with TRBD1 matching over 7 bases. Germline loops: CDR1 MGHRA, CDR2 YSYEKL. Trimming took 4 bases from V and 2 from J; bases not matched to a gene: 5. The CDR3 is made up of 14 amino acids. CDR3 nucleotide sequence: TGCGCCAGCAGCCCCCGGACAGGCCCCTACGAGCAGTACTTC. Residues: CASSPRTGPYEQYF.

This clonotype has a count of ten or more. This chain uses TRBV6-2 or TRBV6-3 with TRBJ2-5; D unresolved. CDR1 MNHEY and CDR2 SVGEGT come from the germline V gene. V was cut by 2 bases and J by 4 bases, with 11 bases left in between. This CDR3 region has 14 residues. CDR3 DNA sequence: TGTGCCAGCAGTTACACCAAGAAAAGAGAGACCCAGTACTTC. It is translated as CASSYTKKRETQYF.

The V and J genes are TRBV7-9 and TRBJ1-6; no definite D call. In germline, CDR1 is SEHNR, CDR2 FQNEAQ (reference sequence). The V gene lost 1 base and the J gene lost 8 bases, with 12 bases spanning the gap. CDR3 length: 15 amino acids. Here the CDR3 reads CASSLEGGLHSPLHF. As DNA, the CDR3 is TGTGCCAGCAGCTTAGAGGGCGGACTGCATTCACCCCTCCACTTT. The whole variable domain, remainder taken from reference TRBV7-9 and TRBJ1-6, is DTGVSQNPRHKITKRGQNVTFRCDPISEHNRLYWYRQTLGQGPEFLTYFQNEAQLEKSRLLSDRFSAERPKGSFSTLEIQRTEQGDSAMYLCASSLEGGLHSPLHFGNGTRLTVT.

The genes are TRBV4-2 and TRBJ1-3; 12 bases fit TRBD1. The CDR3 is 17 residues long. Germline V gene lookup returns CDR1 LGHNA and CDR2 YNFKEQ. V lost 4 bases to trimming and J lost 6 bases; unmatched junction nucleotides: 10. The CDR3 spells CASSPGTGGKAANTIYF. CDR3 nucleotide sequence: TGTGCCAGCAGCCCCGGGACAGGGGGCAAGGCAGCAAACACCATATATTTT.

This clonotype was found a few times. The chain recombines TRBV6-2 or TRBV6-3 with TRBJ2-1, with 8 bases aligning to TRBD2. Germline CDR1 and CDR2: MNHEY and SVGEGT. Losses at the gene ends were 2 bases for V and 6 bases for J; bases not matched to a gene: 3. The length of the CDR3 is 14 residues. CDR3 sequence: CASSYGTSVNEQFF. CDR3 in DNA: TGTGCCAGCAGTTACGGGACTAGTGTCAATGAGCAGTTCTTC.

A few counts support this clonotype. The rearrangement joins TRBV12-3 or TRBV12-4 to TRBJ2-3; 11 nucleotides line up with TRBD2. V dropped 5 bases and J dropped 0; count of bases not matched to a gene: 7. The CDR3 runs to 17 residues. For the CDR3, the DNA is TGTGCCAGCAGTCGACTAGCGGGGACCTCCAGCACAGATACGCAGTATTTT. Translated, it gives CASSRLAGTSSTDTQYF.

This clonotype came up many times. This chain uses TRBV4-1 with TRBJ2-7; perhaps TRBD2 as D (6 bases). Trimming shortened V by 4 bases and J by 6 bases, and 16 bases separated the two germline ends. CDR1 and CDR2 from the germline V gene are MGHRA and YSYEKL. CDR3 size: 14 residues. CDR3 loop: CASSPGLSNVEQYF. DNA of the CDR3: TGCGCCAGCAGCCCGGGACTTTCAAACGTCGAGCAGTACTTC.

The rearrangement links TRBV20-1 to TRBJ2-3, with 9 bases matching TRBD2. Germline assignment: CDR1 DFQATT and CDR2 SNEGSKA (reference sequence). The length of the CDR3 is 16 residues. Unmatched junction bases numbered 9, after V lost 0 bases and J lost 5 bases. The CDR3 reads CSARDSSGGTLDTQYF. CDR3 DNA: TGCAGTGCTAGAGACTCAAGCGGGGGGACCCTAGATACGCAGTATTTT.

The table lists this clonotype with many counts. The chain links TRBV4-2 to TRBJ2-5, with TRBD1 matching over 7 bases. With V trimmed by 8 bases and J by 5 bases, 11 bases remained unmatched. Germline assignment: CDR1 LGHNA and CDR2 YNFKEQ. The CDR3 consists of 14 residues. The CDR3 sequence is CASAQGQRGETQYF. The CDR3 DNA reads TGTGCCAGCGCCCAGGGACAGAGGGGGGAGACCCAGTACTTC.

The chain is built from TRBV13 and TRBJ1-1; the match to TRBD1 covers 11 bases. The V gene end was trimmed by 5 bases and the J gene end by 3 bases; junction bases not matched to a gene: 8. In germline, CDR1 is PRHDT, CDR2 FYEKMQ (reference sequence). CDR3 size: 16 residues. The CDR3 region is CASSPGTGGVYTEAFF. The CDR3 nucleotides are TGTGCCAGCAGCCCCGGGACAGGGGGTGTGTACACTGAAGCTTTCTTT.